This T cell receptor beta chain was found in a study of T cells in localized non-small cell lung cancer (dated by TCRdb to 2018 to 2021). Regarding the study in general: Comparing tumors with uninvolved tumor-adjacent lungs, the study looked at the T cell repertoires of 236 patients with early-stage NSCLC. The cohort was made up of approximately 250 treatment-naive NSCLC patients whose localized lung tumors had been resected. A mean age of about 66 years was recorded for the NSCLC patients, of whom under 150 were male and about a hundred were female.

At diagnosis, peripheral blood, uninvolved tumor-adjacent lung and tumor were collected and stored as a combination of fresh-frozen and FFPE material. For TCR repertoire profiling, the blood samples were analyzed as peripheral blood mononuclear cells. TCR beta CDR3 regions were sequenced from DNA using the immunoSEQ Assay. The original methods were these. To compute T cell density, TCR beta template counts were normalized to usable DNA, which was estimated by amplifying housekeeping genes. Richness was estimated using the preseqR package, with extrapolation to 400,000 templates for PBMC samples and to 120,000 templates for tissue samples. Clonality was calculated as one minus Pielou's evenness. To identify tissue-enriched TCRs, differential abundance testing was run on productive amino-acid clonotypes with a minimum total count of 5 and an alpha of 0.1. The Jaccard Index and the Morisita Overlap Index were used to measure how much the repertoires overlapped between compartments. GLIPH grouped TCR beta CDR3s together with public tetramer-defined viral CDR3s, and a viral motif had to include at least three viral sequences and also show V-gene enrichment. TCRdb obtained this table from immuneACCESS and retained in-frame rearrangements with V and J assigned. These tables miss some clones; where compared with another copy, unresolved V genes account for less than half of the shortfall, and the remainder is unexplained. V and J calls and clone size are those listed in that table; D and trimming were worked out from the DNA. The sample data list roughly 24,000 clones, and about nine tenths of these were observed just once. Roughly a fifth of the sample comes from the top ten.

The germline V gene (reference sequence) specifies LNHDA as CDR1 and SQIVND as CDR2. The CDR3 sequence holds 13 residues, the cysteine and phenylalanine included. Only CDR3 DNA is held: 39 bases, read in frame from base 1. The V end loses 3 bases and the J end loses 13 bases, and a stretch of 16 bases separates them. As for this clone: Its antigen target is currently unknown. Per-base quality was not reported, and no clone a single base away is much larger than it.

Here is what the overall study found, with its caveats: Because the study design was exploratory, TCR variables were selected using unadjusted p-values without false-discovery rate correction. Of the top 100 tumor clones, a median of roughly 60 were detected in paired uninvolved adjacent lung; roughly 26 were also among that lung's top 100. Higher T cell density in blood was associated with longer overall survival, whereas higher clonality in adjacent lung was associated with shorter survival. Because multi-region sequencing of the tumors was not done, intratumor heterogeneity could not be ruled out. The highest T cell clonality was observed in uninvolved tumor-adjacent lung, where clonality exceeded that of tumor, suggesting that antigenic responses were more focused in uninvolved tumor-adjacent lung.

The V gene is TRBV19 and the J gene is TRBJ2-1; the D element might be TRBD1 or TRBD2, as each aligns at 5 bases. This receptor was identified in a man aged 35-75 years with stage I squamous cell lung carcinoma. Sequences were derived from peripheral blood, sampled before any cancer treatment. The DNA sequence is as follows: TGTGCCAGTAGTATGGGGACCTCTAGCTACCAGTTCTTC. Its translation is CASSMGTSSYQFF.